Below, one T cell receptor (beta chain) is given with its context. The data were obtained in a study of blood T cell repertoires in COVID-19. Turning to the study itself: Samples came from the United States, Italy and Spain, spanning acute and convalescent COVID-19. Nucleic acid was either cDNA or gDNA, and it came from T cells, B-cell-depleted T cells, or PBMCs.

Per the authors' pipeline: Estimation of nucleated cell counts was performed using reference gene primer amplification. The method was immunoSEQ multiplex PCR; TCRdb's version includes in-frame clones alone and lacks a portion of them. V and J calls and clone size are those listed in that table; D and trimming were worked out from the DNA. Of 150,000 to 200,000 clones listed, around 79% are singletons. Per germline, CDR1 SGHDT and CDR2 YYEEEE. The V end was cut by 3 bases, the J end by 3 bases, with 18 bases between. This CDR3 comprises 16 residues. The sample taken for sequencing was peripheral blood. The chain joins TRBV5-6 to TRBJ1-2; D uncertain. This sequence was found in a woman between 65 and 79 years old with acute or convalescent COVID-19. Here the CDR3 DNA reads TGTGCCAGCAGCTACTTAAGCGGGAATGGGTACTATGGCTACACCTTC. Encoded protein: CASSYLSGNGYYGYTF.